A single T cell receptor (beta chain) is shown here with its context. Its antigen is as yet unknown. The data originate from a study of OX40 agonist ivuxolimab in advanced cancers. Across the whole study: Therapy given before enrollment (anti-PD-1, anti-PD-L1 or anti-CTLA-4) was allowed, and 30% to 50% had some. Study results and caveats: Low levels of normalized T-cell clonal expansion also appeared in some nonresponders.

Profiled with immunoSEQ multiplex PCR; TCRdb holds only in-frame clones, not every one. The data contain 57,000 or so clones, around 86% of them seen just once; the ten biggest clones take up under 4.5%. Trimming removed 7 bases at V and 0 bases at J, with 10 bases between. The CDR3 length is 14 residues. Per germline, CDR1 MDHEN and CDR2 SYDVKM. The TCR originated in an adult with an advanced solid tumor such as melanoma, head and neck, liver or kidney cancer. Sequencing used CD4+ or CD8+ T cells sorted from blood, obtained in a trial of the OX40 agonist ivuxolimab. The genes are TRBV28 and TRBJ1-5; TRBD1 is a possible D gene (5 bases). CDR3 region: CASNWGHSNQPQHF. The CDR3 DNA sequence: TGTGCCAGCAACTGGGGCCATAGCAATCAGCCCCAGCATTTT. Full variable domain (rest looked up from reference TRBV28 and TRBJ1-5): DVKVTQSSRYLVKRTGEKVFLECVQDMDHENMFWYRQDPGLGLRLIYFSYDVKMKEKGDIPEGYSVSREKKERFSLILESASTNQTSMYLCASNWGHSNQPQHFGDGTRLSIL.